This is a list of T cell receptor beta chains from one sample in a study of OX40 agonist ivuxolimab in advanced cancers. Generated by immunoSEQ multiplex PCR, the TCRdb table keeps only in-frame clones and is missing some. Here the sample spans roughly 100,000 clones, approximately 90% being singletons. Here the sequenced sample was CD4+ or CD8+ T cells sorted from blood, taken in a trial of the OX40 agonist ivuxolimab. The receptors come from an adult with an advanced solid tumor such as melanoma, head and neck, liver or kidney cancer. CDR3s include the opening cysteine and the closing phenylalanine or tryptophan. A D gene is named only where the DNA matches it firmly. The size field is filled for only some rows; it gives once, few, many or a size class.

j_gene	d_gene	v_gene	abundance	CDR3aa	CDR3nt
TRBJ2-3	-	TRBV27	-	CASRDYRGTDTQYF	TGTGCCAGCAGGGATTACAGGGGCACAGATACGCAGTATTTT
TRBJ2-4	-	TRBV19	-	CASSIRWGQSSKNIQYF	TGTGCCAGTAGTATTCGTTGGGGACAATCCTCCAAAAACATTCAGTACTTC
TRBJ1-4	TRBD1	TRBV5-4	-	CASSWDSLNEKLFF	TGTGCCAGCAGCTGGGACAGCCTTAATGAAAAACTGTTTTTT
TRBJ1-1	-	TRBV4-2	-	CASSRGLMNTEAFF	TGTGCCAGCAGCCGCGGGCTCATGAACACTGAAGCTTTCTTT
TRBJ1-2	-	TRBV6-4	-	CASRVLDRGIGGYTF	TGTGCCAGCAGGGTCTTGGATAGGGGAATTGGCGGCTACACCTTC
TRBJ2-1	TRBD1	TRBV18	once	CASSPVRTGDYNEQFF	TGTGCCAGCTCACCAGTAAGGACAGGTGACTACAATGAGCAGTTCTTC
TRBJ2-7	-	TRBV2	-	CASSPGQGKWEQYF	TGTGCCAGCAGCCCGGGACAAGGGAAGTGGGAGCAGTACTTC
TRBJ1-2	-	TRBV11-2	-	CASSFSGAEGYTF	TGTGCCAGCAGCTTCTCGGGGGCAGAGGGCTACACCTTC
TRBJ1-2	-	TRBV2	once	CASSDSVGYTF	TGTGCCAGCAGTGACAGCGTGGGCTACACCTTC
TRBJ2-1	-	TRBV5-1	-	CASSLIDEQFF	TGCGCCAGCAGCCTCATAGATGAGCAGTTCTTC
TRBJ2-5	TRBD2	TRBV7-2	-	CASRSTSGGARETQYF	TGTGCCAGCAGATCGACTAGCGGGGGGGCCAGAGAGACCCAGTACTTC
TRBJ2-7	-	TRBV10-3	-	CAISESAYEQYF	TGTGCCATCAGTGAGTCGGCCTACGAGCAGTACTTC
TRBJ1-2	-	TRBV6-5	-	CASSLGGERGYGYTF	TGTGCCAGCAGTTTAGGGGGGGAAAGAGGCTATGGCTACACCTTC
TRBJ1-2	-	TRBV11-2	-	CASSLVSGYGYTF	TGTGCCAGCAGCTTAGTATCGGGATATGGCTACACCTTC
TRBJ1-1	-	TRBV28	-	CASSSGRMNTEAFF	TGTGCCAGCAGCTCTGGACGGATGAACACTGAAGCTTTCTTT
TRBJ2-7	-	TRBV28	-	CASSLPTGPHEQYF	TGTGCCAGCAGTTTGCCCACGGGACCCCACGAGCAGTACTTC
TRBJ1-6	-	TRBV2	-	CASREGYRDNSPLHF	TGTGCCAGCAGGGAAGGGTACAGAGATAATTCACCCCTCCACTTT
TRBJ1-1	TRBD1	TRBV28	-	CASRSQGAGNTEAFF	TGTGCCAGCAGGTCACAGGGGGCCGGGAACACTGAAGCTTTCTTT
TRBJ1-4	-	TRBV7-9	-	CASSRTETNEKLFF	TGTGCCAGCAGCAGGACTGAGACTAATGAAAAACTGTTTTTT
TRBJ1-1	-	TRBV2	-	CASRPDTEAFF	TGTGCCAGCAGGCCGGACACTGAAGCTTTCTTT
TRBJ2-1	TRBD1	TRBV6-6	once	CASSSPGQGFNEQFF	TGTGCCAGCAGCTCACCGGGACAGGGTTTCAATGAGCAGTTCTTC
TRBJ2-7	TRBD1	TRBV5-4	-	CASSPPGQGQYEQYF	TGTGCCAGCAGCCCCCCGGGACAGGGGCAATACGAGCAGTACTTC
TRBJ2-1	TRBD2	TRBV27	-	CASRTGGLADNNEQFF	TGTGCCAGCAGAACCGGGGGACTAGCGGATAACAATGAGCAGTTCTTC
TRBJ1-2	TRBD1	TRBV18	-	CASSPGNRGLAYGYTF	TGTGCCAGCTCACCGGGGAACAGGGGGCTCGCCTATGGCTACACCTTC
TRBJ2-2	-	TRBV19	once	CASRPQGNTGELFF	TGTGCCAGTAGACCGCAGGGGAACACCGGGGAGCTGTTTTTT
TRBJ1-5	TRBD1	TRBV7-2	-	CASSFLTTGGRGDNQPQHF	TGTGCCAGCAGCTTTCTCACCACAGGGGGCAGGGGAGACAATCAGCCCCAGCATTTT
TRBJ2-7	-	TRBV6-5	-	CASSYLSEQYF	TGTGCCAGCAGTTACTTAAGCGAGCAGTACTTC
TRBJ2-7	TRBD1	TRBV27	-	CASSKGQGPTYEQYF	TGTGCCAGCAGTAAAGGACAGGGACCCACCTACGAGCAGTACTTC
TRBJ2-3	-	TRBV11-3	-	CASSPSAADTQYF	TGTGCCAGCAGCCCGAGTGCGGCAGATACGCAGTATTTT
TRBJ1-5	TRBD1	TRBV6-6	once	CASSSRQGWGNQPQHF	TGTGCCAGCAGCTCACGACAGGGTTGGGGCAATCAGCCCCAGCATTTT
TRBJ1-4	-	TRBV4-1	-	CASSRFRGEKLFF	TGCGCCAGCAGCCGCTTTAGGGGAGAAAAACTGTTTTTT
TRBJ2-3	-	TRBV7-2	-	CASSPNHGAATDTQYF	TGTGCCAGCAGCCCAAACCACGGGGCAGCCACAGATACGCAGTATTTT
TRBJ2-2	-	TRBV28	-	CASSFGHTNTGELFF	TGTGCCAGCAGTTTCGGGCATACGAACACCGGGGAGCTGTTTTTT
TRBJ1-4	TRBD1	TRBV7-2	-	CASRRTGPLNEKLFF	TGTGCCAGCAGACGGACAGGGCCTTTGAATGAAAAACTGTTTTTT
TRBJ2-1	-	TRBV20-1	-	CSARIGEQFF	TGCAGTGCTAGGATCGGTGAGCAGTTCTTC
TRBJ2-6	TRBD2	TRBV28	-	CASSSRLAGTISGANVLTF	TGTGCCAGCAGTTCGCGACTAGCGGGGACTATTTCTGGGGCCAACGTCCTGACTTTC
TRBJ2-5	-	TRBV28	-	CASSLGGARETQYF	TGTGCCAGCAGTTTGGGGGGGGCGAGAGAGACCCAGTACTTC
TRBJ2-7	TRBD2	TRBV11-2	once	CASGRGLDSYEQYF	TGTGCCTCAGGGCGGGGACTAGACTCCTACGAGCAGTACTTC
TRBJ1-5	TRBD1	TRBV30	once	CAWRGQNNQPQHF	TGTGCCTGGAGGGGACAGAATAATCAGCCCCAGCATTTT
TRBJ2-1	TRBD1	TRBV5-4	-	CASEWTGYNEQFF	TGTGCCAGCGAGTGGACAGGGTACAATGAGCAGTTCTTC
TRBJ1-4	-	TRBV5-1	-	CASSPGGPLVEKLFF	TGCGCCAGCAGCCCTGGAGGACCGTTAGTGGAAAAACTGTTTTTT